One and the same sample provided the 5 T cell receptor beta chains below, sequenced in a study of blood T cell repertoires in COVID-19. Produced via immunoSEQ multiplex PCR; TCRdb's table is partial and in-frame only. Here the sample spans about 260,000 clones, about 90% being singletons. Source material: peripheral blood. These receptors were collected from a woman in her 30s with COVID-19, enrolled during active disease.

This rearrangement joins TRBV6-5 to TRBJ2-3; D is unclear. The germline gives CDR1 MNHEY, CDR2 SVGAGI. This CDR3 region has 13 residues. Deletions cut 7 bases from V and 5 bases from J, with 13 bases between. CDR3 DNA sequence: TGTGCCAGCACCCGAGCGAAGCAAGATACGCAGTATTTT. Its protein is CASTRAKQDTQYF.

CDR3 sequence: CASSYSFNQPQHF. The CDR3 region has the DNA TGTGCCAGCAGTTACTCCTTCAATCAGCCCCAGCATTTT. This chain joins TRBV6-5 and TRBJ1-5; D not certain. V was trimmed by 0 bases and J by 3 bases, leaving 3 bases between them. The CDR3 is made up of 13 amino acids. The V gene's germline CDR1 is MNHEY and CDR2 SVGAGI.

Concerning this clone: This specimen includes other DNA sequences encoding the same CDR3. The chain employs TRBV7-9 and TRBJ2-7, with 8 bases aligning to TRBD2. The CDR3 sequence is 14 residues long. The germline V gene encodes CDR1 SEHNR and CDR2 FQNEAQ (reference sequence). The V segment lost 4 bases and the J segment 3 bases; nucleotides outside the gene matches: 5. The CDR3 DNA follows: TGTGCCAGCAGCTCAACCAGCGGGAGCTACGAGCAGTACTTC. The encoded protein is CASSSTSGSYEQYF.

V gene TRBV7-9 combines with J gene TRBJ2-7, with TRBD1 matching over 8 bases. The trim removed 4 bases at V and 7 bases at J, leaving 15 bases unmatched. The CDR3 runs 16 residues. From germline, CDR1 is SEHNR and CDR2 FQNEAQ (reference sequence). DNA of the CDR3: TGTGCCAGCAGCTCATCCACGGACAGGGATGGGACGGAGCAGTACTTC. Amino acids: CASSSSTDRDGTEQYF.

In its sample, this clone was seen a few times. The rearrangement joins TRBV27 to TRBJ1-5, with D unclear. The CDR3 length is 13 residues. Germline-derived CDR1 and CDR2 are MNHEY and SMNVEV (reference sequence). Trimming took off 6 bases at V and 2 bases at J, with 8 bases between the two ends. Here the CDR3 DNA reads TGTGCCAGCAGGTCAGAGGGCAATCAGCCCCAGCATTTT. Amino acid sequence: CASRSEGNQPQHF.